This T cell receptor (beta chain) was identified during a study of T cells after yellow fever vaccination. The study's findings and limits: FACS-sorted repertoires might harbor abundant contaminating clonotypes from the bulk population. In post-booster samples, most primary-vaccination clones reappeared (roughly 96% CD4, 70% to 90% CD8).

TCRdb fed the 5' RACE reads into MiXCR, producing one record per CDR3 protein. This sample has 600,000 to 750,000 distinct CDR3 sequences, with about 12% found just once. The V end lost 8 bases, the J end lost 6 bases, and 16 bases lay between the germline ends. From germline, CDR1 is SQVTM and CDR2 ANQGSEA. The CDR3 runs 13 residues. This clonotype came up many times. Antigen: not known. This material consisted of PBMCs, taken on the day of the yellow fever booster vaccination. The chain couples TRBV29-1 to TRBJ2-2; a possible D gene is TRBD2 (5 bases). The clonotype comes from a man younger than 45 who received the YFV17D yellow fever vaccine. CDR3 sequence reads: CSTTRLAAGELFF. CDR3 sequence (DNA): TGCAGCACCACCCGCCTAGCTGCCGGGGAGCTGTTTTTT.